These T cell receptor beta chains were read from a single sample in a study of human T cells and chemical hapten exposure. TCRdb fed the RACE reads into MiXCR, producing one record per CDR3 protein. The sample has around 380,000 distinct CDR3 sequences, approximately 5.8% seen once; the top ten hold about 8.2%. This specimen consisted of whole blood, obtained in connection with sensitization to the hapten diphenylcyclopropenone (DPC). The receptors originated from a woman aged 18-30 years with alopecia areata. Some clones in this sample may be carry-over from other donors' samples. Both conserved end residues are part of each CDR3. D genes are given only for firm matches. The size entry is marked missing in some rows and otherwise reads once, few, many or a size class.

clone_size d_call j_call v_call cdr3_aa cdr3_nt
few NA TRBJ2-3 TRBV6-2/TRBV6-3 CASSYSPAPDTQYF TGTGCCAGCAGTTACTCCCCGGCTCCAGATACGCAGTATTTT
NA TRBD1 TRBJ2-2 TRBV5-1 CASSFRGPGELFF TGCGCCAGCAGTTTTAGGGGGCCCGGGGAGCTGTTTTTT
few TRBD1 TRBJ2-7 TRBV5-6 CASSFGQGTGEQYF TGTGCCAGCAGCTTCGGACAGGGGACGGGAGAGCAGTACTTC
NA NA TRBJ2-3 TRBV18 CASSLEGISTDTQYF TGTGCCAGCTCACTCGAGGGTATATCCACAGATACGCAGTATTTT
many NA TRBJ2-7 TRBV20-1 CSASAGRPDYEQYF TGCAGTGCTAGTGCAGGGAGGCCCGATTACGAGCAGTACTTC
few NA TRBJ1-2 TRBV5-4 CASSPLEGYYGYTF TGTGCCAGCAGCCCCCTGGAGGGCTACTATGGCTACACCTTC
many TRBD1 TRBJ1-2 TRBV9 CASSERQGPNYGYTF TGTGCCAGCAGTGAAAGACAGGGACCCAACTATGGCTACACCTTC
NA TRBD1 TRBJ1-6 TRBV6-2/TRBV6-3 CASSSQGYHSPLHF TGTGCCAGCAGTTCACAGGGGTATCATTCACCCCTCCACTTT
few NA TRBJ1-1 TRBV10-3 CAISESRYRANTEAFF TGTGCCATCAGTGAGTCGAGGTACAGGGCGAACACTGAAGCTTTCTTT
many NA TRBJ1-6 TRBV12-3/TRBV12-4 CASRRADGSSSPLHF TGTGCCAGCAGACGGGCAGACGGTTCTTCCTCACCCCTCCACTTT
few NA TRBJ1-4 TRBV12-3/TRBV12-4 CASSPTGKTNEKLFF TGTGCCAGCAGCCCAACAGGGAAAACTAATGAAAAACTGTTTTTT
few NA TRBJ1-5 TRBV20-1 CSVRNRENQPQHF TGCAGTGTTAGGAACAGGGAGAATCAGCCCCAGCATTTT
NA TRBD1 TRBJ2-3 TRBV7-2 CASSLSTGGLTDTQYF TGTGCCAGCAGCTTATCGACAGGGGGGTTAACAGATACGCAGTATTTT
NA NA TRBJ1-6 TRBV6-5 CASSYSGLSYNSPLHF TGTGCCAGCAGTTACTCAGGCCTCTCCTATAATTCACCCCTCCACTTT
many TRBD1 TRBJ1-1 TRBV12-3/TRBV12-4 CASSFEGGQGRVAFF TGTGCCAGCAGTTTCGAAGGGGGACAGGGGAGAGTAGCTTTCTTT